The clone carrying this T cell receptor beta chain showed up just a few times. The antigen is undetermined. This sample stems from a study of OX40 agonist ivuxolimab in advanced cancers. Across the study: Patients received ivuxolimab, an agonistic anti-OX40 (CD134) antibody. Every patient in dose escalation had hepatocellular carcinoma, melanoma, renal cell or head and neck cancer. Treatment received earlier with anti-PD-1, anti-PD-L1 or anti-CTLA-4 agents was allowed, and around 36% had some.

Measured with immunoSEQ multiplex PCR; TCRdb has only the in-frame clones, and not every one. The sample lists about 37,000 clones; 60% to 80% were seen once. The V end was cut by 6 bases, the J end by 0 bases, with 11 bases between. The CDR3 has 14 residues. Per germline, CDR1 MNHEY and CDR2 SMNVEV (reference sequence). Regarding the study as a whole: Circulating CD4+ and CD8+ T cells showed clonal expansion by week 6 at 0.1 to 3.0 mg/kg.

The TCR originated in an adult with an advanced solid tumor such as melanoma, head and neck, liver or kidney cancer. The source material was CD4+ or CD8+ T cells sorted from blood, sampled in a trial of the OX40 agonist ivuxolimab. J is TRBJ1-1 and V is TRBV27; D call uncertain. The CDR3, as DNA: TGTGCCAGCAGCCCGAGTATTATGAACACTGAAGCTTTCTTT. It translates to CASSPSIMNTEAFF.